The 3 T cell receptor beta chains below all came from one sample that was sequenced in a study of cytomegalovirus exposure and HLA in healthy donors. Primers for the PCR totalled 60 Vbeta and 13 Jbeta. Libraries were prepared by immunoSEQ multiplex PCR; TCRdb keeps only in-frame clonotypes and omits some of them. Of over 150,000 clones listed, roughly 75% are singletons. The sample consisted of PBMCs. The receptors originated from a man aged 25 to 40 in good health and CMV-seropositive.

The CDR3 coding sequence is TGTGCCAGCAGCTCCGCGGGGTTGAACACTGAAGCTTTCTTT. This translates into CASSSAGLNTEAFF. This rearrangement joins TRBV7-9 to TRBJ1-1; D gene ambiguous. Germline CDR1 and CDR2: SEHNR and FQNEAQ (reference sequence). CDR3 length equals 14 residues. V lost 4 bases, J lost 0 bases, and 9 bases lay in between.

This clone showed up just a few times. J is TRBJ2-2 and V is TRBV5-1, with D possibly TRBD1 on 5 matching bases. CDR1 is SGHRS, CDR2 YFSETQ, per germline. With 3 bases removed from V and 2 bases from J, the gap between germline ends came to 14 bases. This CDR3 is 16 amino acids long. CDR3 DNA: TGCGCCAGCAGCTCCTCAGGGTTGGGAAACACCGGGGAGCTGTTTTTT. The encoded protein is CASSSSGLGNTGELFF.

V and J are TRBV5-8 and TRBJ2-7; 8 bases fit TRBD1. This CDR3 region has 13 residues. Germline V lookup: CDR1 SGHTS, CDR2 YDEGEE. The trim removed 3 bases at V and 6 bases at J, leaving 5 bases unmatched. CDR3 residues: CASSWGTGGEQYF. Written as DNA, the CDR3 is TGTGCCAGCAGCTGGGGGACAGGTGGCGAGCAGTACTTC.